The clone carrying this T cell receptor (beta chain) showed up just a few times. Its antigen is currently unknown. This CDR3 has 14 residues. The V end lost 3 bases, the J end lost 0 bases, and 6 bases lay between the germline ends. This entry belongs to a study of T-cell memory formation after mild COVID-19. Study details: TCR clusters were mostly donor specific.

Barcoded TCR alpha and TCR beta cDNA libraries with UMIs came from 5'RACE using constant-segment primers. TCRdb re-called the 5' RACE reads through MiXCR, storing one row per CDR3 protein. The repertoire holds about 320,000 distinct CDR3 sequences, with around an eighth as singletons. General study points: CD4+ bias marked clones expanding day 15 to 37, unlike balanced contracting clones. Cross-reactive memory apparently joined, as some responding clones appeared in pre-infection memory.

The gene calls are TRBV12-3 or TRBV12-4 and TRBJ2-1; a possible D gene is TRBD2 (5 bases). This clonotype was sampled from a young man who had mild COVID-19 (a few samples of this study predate the infection). Cell type and time point are not known. The sequencing input was PBMCs or a T cell subset sorted from them (not recorded which). The CDR3 is CASSFTSSYNEQFF. CDR3 nucleotides: TGTGCCAGCAGTTTTACTAGCTCCTACAATGAGCAGTTCTTC.